This T cell receptor (beta chain) was observed in a study of cytomegalovirus exposure and HLA in healthy donors. Study results and limitations: Most observed TCR sequences were rare, whereas some public TCRs were detected in many donors. The classifier, whose performance was assessed in both the original and validation cohorts, reportedly diagnosed cytomegalovirus status with high specificity and sensitivity.

Germline V gene sequence: CDR1 LNHDA, CDR2 SQIVND (reference sequence). The CDR3 loop spans 14 amino acids. J lost 3 bases, V lost 6 bases, and 7 bases had no gene match. Details on this clone: Its antigen remains unidentified.

Healthy individuals who donated bone marrow served as the donors. The PCR was carried out with 60 Vbeta primers and 13 Jbeta primers. The protocol was immunoSEQ multiplex PCR, while the TCRdb copy is restricted to in-frame clones and leaves out a portion. The profile shows 120,000 to 150,000 clones, roughly 82% of them singletons. The rearrangement joins TRBV19 to TRBJ1-1; 7 bases agree with TRBD1. The sequencing sample was made of PBMCs. This receptor was identified in a man aged 30-40 years in good health and CMV-seropositive. DNA of the CDR3: TGTGCCAGTAGCCGGGACAGACTAGACACTGAAGCTTTCTTT. Amino acid sequence: CASSRDRLDTEAFF.